Each of the 7 T cell receptor beta chains below was sequenced from the same sample in a study of blood T cell repertoires in COVID-19 (dated by TCRdb to 2019 to 2021). The method was the immunoSEQ multiplex PCR assay. In TCRdb, the immuneACCESS table is reduced to in-frame sequences with V and J assigned. These tables do not hold every clone; where another copy was compared, an unresolved V gene accounts for under half, and the others remain unexplained. A total of some 270,000 clones appear in this sample, 90% of them only once. Around 2.3% of the sample rests with the top ten. The sequencing sample was made of peripheral blood. The receptors were gathered from a woman in her sixties with COVID-19, enrolled during active disease.

The V call is TRBV14, the J call TRBJ2-7; D is possibly TRBD1 (6 bases). Trimming removed 3 bases at V and 0 bases at J, with 9 bases between. The germline V gene encodes CDR1 SGHDN and CDR2 FVKESK. The CDR3 spans 14 residues. The CDR3 loop reads CASSHRGLSYEQYF. In nucleotides, the CDR3 is TGTGCCAGCAGCCACAGGGGCCTCTCCTACGAGCAGTACTTC.

The rearrangement joins TRBV7-3 to TRBJ2-3; TRBD2 might be the D (7 bases). CDR3 length: 15 residues. CDR1 SGHTA and CDR2 FQGTGA come from the germline V gene. Deletions cut 1 base from V and 4 bases from J, with 12 bases between. The CDR3 DNA is TGTGCCAGCAGCTTAAGCGGGGGCTGGGCAGATACGCAGTATTTT. Translating it yields CASSLSGGWADTQYF.

The chain combines TRBV30 with TRBJ1-1, with D tentatively TRBD1 (5 bases). Germline CDR1 is GTSNPN and CDR2 is SVGIG (reference sequence). V lost 4 bases and J lost 1, with 16 bases in between. The CDR3 contains 15 residues. The CDR3 DNA sequence: TGTGCCTGGACCGGAAGGGGATTCCGGAACACTGAAGCTTTCTTT. Amino acid sequence: CAWTGRGFRNTEAFF.

The V gene is TRBV7-2, the J gene TRBJ1-5; TRBD1 might be the D (5 bases). The CDR3 is 15 amino acids. The ends were cut back, 1 base at V and 6 bases at J, with 13 bases in the middle. The germline V gene has CDR1 SGHTA and CDR2 FQGNSA. In nucleotides, the CDR3 is TGTGCCAGCAGCTTAGATTGGCGGGGGGGTCAGCCCCAGCATTTT. It specifies CASSLDWRGGQPQHF.

The chain links TRBV4-3 to TRBJ1-4, with a tentative D call TRBD1 (5 bases). Germline lookup yields CDR1 LGHNA and CDR2 YSLEER. The CDR3 loop spans 17 amino acids. V was pared by 5 bases and J by 4 bases, with 20 bases between. The CDR3 spells CASSYNSGARGNEKLFF. In nucleotides, the CDR3 is TGCGCCAGCAGCTATAACAGCGGGGCTAGAGGTAATGAAAAACTGTTTTTT.

This rearrangement joins TRBV21-1 to TRBJ1-2. TRBV21-1 counts as a pseudogene. The CDR3 runs to 15 residues. CDR3 coding DNA: TGTGCCAGCAGCAAAGTCCCACGGGGTCTCTATGGCTACACCTTC. This sequence encodes CASSKVPRGLYGYTF.

The table lists this clone with a count of one. The J gene is TRBJ1-1, the V gene TRBV30; TRBD1 aligns across 7 bases. Germline CDR1 is GTSNPN and CDR2 is SVGIG (reference sequence). Trimming at V came to 3 bases and at J to 9 bases, leaving 7 bases not matched to a gene. The CDR3 runs 12 residues. CDR3 in amino acids: CAWRGDRLQAFF. CDR3 in DNA: TGTGCCTGGAGGGGGGACAGACTACAAGCTTTCTTT.